This T cell receptor beta chain emerged from a study of T cell clonality in common variable immunodeficiency. General study points: In common variable immunodeficiency, TCR beta chains reportedly carried fewer deletions and N-nucleotide insertions.

CVID subjects had received replacement immunoglobulin for at least one year. The CDR3 is made up of 19 amino acids. V dropped 1 base and J dropped 8; count of bases not matched to a gene: 17. The germline CDR1 and CDR2 sequences are SGHTA and FQGTGA. Measured with immunoSEQ multiplex PCR; TCRdb has only the in-frame clones, and not every one. The sample yields approximately 20,000 clones, without any singletons. This clone has at least ten counts. What it recognizes is unknown. From the germline J gene comes the end of the CDR3, since the read stops 3 residues before it. This clonotype was sampled from a human donor with common variable immunodeficiency. The chain combines TRBV7-3 with TRBJ1-3, with TRBD1 identical over 10 bases. What was sequenced was peripheral blood mononuclear cells. CDR3 protein: CASSLILGTGDSLRDTIYF. CDR3 bases read: TGTGCCAGCAGCTTAATATTGGGGACAGGGGATTCTCTGAGGGACACC.